A single T cell receptor beta chain is shown here with its context. Germline V gene sequence: CDR1 MNHEY, CDR2 SVGAGI. The CDR3 consists of 13 residues. Trimming removed 4 bases at V and 5 bases at J, with 11 bases between. The record originates from a study of T cell changes during pregnancy in multiple sclerosis. TCRdb's copy holds only in-frame clones and misses some; the assay was immunoSEQ multiplex PCR. The table includes approximately 83,000 clones, just under 95% detected once. This chain connects TRBV6-5 to TRBJ1-2; D possibly corresponds to TRBD1 (5 bases). The source was peripheral blood, collected in the first trimester of pregnancy. The sequence was collected from a female donor with multiple sclerosis, enrolled in a pregnancy study. DNA for the CDR3: TGTGCCAGCAGTTCCGGTCGGGGGTATGGCTACACCTTC. Encoded protein: CASSSGRGYGYTF.